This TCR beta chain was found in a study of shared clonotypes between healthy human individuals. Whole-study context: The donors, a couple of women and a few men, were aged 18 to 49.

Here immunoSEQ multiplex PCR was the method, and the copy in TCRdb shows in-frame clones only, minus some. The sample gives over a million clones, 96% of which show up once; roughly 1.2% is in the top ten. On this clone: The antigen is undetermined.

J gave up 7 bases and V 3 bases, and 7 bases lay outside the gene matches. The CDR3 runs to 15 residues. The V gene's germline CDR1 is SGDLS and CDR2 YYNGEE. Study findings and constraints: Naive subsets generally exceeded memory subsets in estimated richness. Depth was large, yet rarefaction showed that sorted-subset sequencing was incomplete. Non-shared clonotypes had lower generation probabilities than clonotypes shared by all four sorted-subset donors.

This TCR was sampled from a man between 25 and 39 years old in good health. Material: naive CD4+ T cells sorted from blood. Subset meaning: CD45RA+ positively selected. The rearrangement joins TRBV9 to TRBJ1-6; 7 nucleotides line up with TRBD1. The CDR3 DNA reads TGTGCCAGCAGCGAAAACGACAGGGACAATTCACCCCTCCACTTT. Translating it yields CASSENDRDNSPLHF.